This TCR beta chain appears in the sequencing data of a study of blood T cells in healthy people across ages. General observations from the study: TCR beta diversity tracked closely with naive T cell percentage. Estimates based on one million T cells were treated as lower bounds.

Through a sample-barcoded 5' primer and a J-beta primer mix, a second PCR was run for roughly 7 to 11 cycles. Carrying 12 random nucleotides, a template-switch adaptor labeled each individual cDNA molecule. TCRdb recomputed calls from the 5' RACE reads with MiXCR, one row per CDR3 protein. The table shows roughly 640,000 distinct CDR3 sequences, with about 30% occurring only once. Each donor's blood draw was approximately 10 milliliters of peripheral blood. The germline V and J ends were trimmed by 7 bases and 0 bases, with 9 bases remaining between them. Germline loops: CDR1 MNHEY, CDR2 SMNVEV (reference sequence). The CDR3 loop spans 13 amino acids. This clonotype has more than one count but fewer than ten. Its cognate antigen is unknown.

The chain is built from TRBV27 and TRBJ1-1, with a tentative D call TRBD1 (5 bases). The sample comprised blood. This receptor was obtained from a woman aged 80 or older in good health. The CDR3 loop is CASKRDLNTEAFF. CDR3 coding DNA: TGTGCCAGCAAAAGGGACTTGAACACTGAAGCTTTCTTT.